Shown below are 3 T cell receptor beta chains from a single sample sequenced in a study of OX40 agonist ivuxolimab in advanced cancers. The method was the immunoSEQ multiplex PCR assay. TCRdb limited this immuneACCESS table to in-frame rearrangements with V and J called. A share of clones is missing; checked studies link under half to unresolved V genes, and the rest is unexplained. This sample gives 75,000 to 90,000 clones in total; roughly 90% of them show up just once. About 0.63% of the sample comes from the top ten. The material was CD4+ or CD8+ T cells sorted from blood, obtained in a trial of the OX40 agonist ivuxolimab. These receptors were taken from an adult with an advanced solid tumor such as melanoma, head and neck, liver or kidney cancer.

This clone was seen a single time. Other DNA sequences in the same sample also yield this CDR3. This sequence joins TRBV18 and TRBJ2-3; D ambiguous. The CDR3 has 12 amino acids. Germline lookup yields CDR1 KGHSH and CDR2 LQKENI. V lost 2 bases and J 3 bases, leaving 3 bases between the germline ends. DNA of the CDR3: TGTGCCAGCTCACCAGGAACAGATACGCAGTATTTT. Its translation is CASSPGTDTQYF.

CDR3 DNA sequence: TGTGCCAGCAGCCCCAGGACCGGGACTAGCGTATCCTACGAGCAGTACTTC. As protein: CASSPRTGTSVSYEQYF. The rearrangement joins TRBV4-2 to TRBJ2-7, with 10 positions matching TRBD2. Unmatched junction bases numbered 10, after V lost 4 bases and J lost 1 base. There are 17 residues in the CDR3. Germline V gene sequence: CDR1 LGHNA, CDR2 YNFKEQ.

The chain combines TRBV10-3 with TRBJ2-1; 10 bases align to TRBD1. There are 15 residues in the CDR3. Germline CDR1 is ENHRY and CDR2 is SYGVKD. V was pared by 5 bases and J by 5 bases, with 6 bases of the junction left unmatched. CDR3 residues: CAISPKGTGDNEQFF. The CDR3 DNA reads TGTGCCATCAGTCCTAAGGGGACAGGGGACAATGAGCAGTTCTTC.